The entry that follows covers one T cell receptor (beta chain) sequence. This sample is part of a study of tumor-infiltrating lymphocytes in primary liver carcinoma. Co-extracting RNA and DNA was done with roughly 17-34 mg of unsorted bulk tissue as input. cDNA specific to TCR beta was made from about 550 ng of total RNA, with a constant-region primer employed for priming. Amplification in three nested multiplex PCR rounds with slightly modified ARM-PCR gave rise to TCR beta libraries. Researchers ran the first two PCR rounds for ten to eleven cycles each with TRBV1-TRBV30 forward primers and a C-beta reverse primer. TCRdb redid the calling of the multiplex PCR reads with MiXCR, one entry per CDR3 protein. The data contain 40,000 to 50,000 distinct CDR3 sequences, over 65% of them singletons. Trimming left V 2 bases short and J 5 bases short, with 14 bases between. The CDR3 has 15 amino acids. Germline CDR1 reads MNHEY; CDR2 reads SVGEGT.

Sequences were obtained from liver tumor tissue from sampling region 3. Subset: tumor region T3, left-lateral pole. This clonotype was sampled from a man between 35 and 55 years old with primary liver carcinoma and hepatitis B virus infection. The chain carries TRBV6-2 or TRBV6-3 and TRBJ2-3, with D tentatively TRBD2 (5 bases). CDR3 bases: TGTGCCAGCAGTTACATTGTGGGAGTGGGAGATACGCAGTATTTT. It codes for CASSYIVGVGDTQYF.